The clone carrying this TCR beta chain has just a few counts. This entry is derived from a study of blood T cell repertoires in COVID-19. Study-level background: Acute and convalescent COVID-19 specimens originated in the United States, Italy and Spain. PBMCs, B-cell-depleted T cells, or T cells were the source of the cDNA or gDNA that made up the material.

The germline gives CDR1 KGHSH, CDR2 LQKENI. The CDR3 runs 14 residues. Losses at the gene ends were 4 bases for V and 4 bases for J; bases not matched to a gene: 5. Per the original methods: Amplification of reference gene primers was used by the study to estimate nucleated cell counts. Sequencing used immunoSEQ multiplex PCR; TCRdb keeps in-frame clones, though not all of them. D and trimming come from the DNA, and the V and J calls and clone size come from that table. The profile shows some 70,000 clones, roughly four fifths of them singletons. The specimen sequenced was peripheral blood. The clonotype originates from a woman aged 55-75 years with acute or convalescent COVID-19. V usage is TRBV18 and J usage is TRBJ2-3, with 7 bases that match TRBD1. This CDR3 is CASSRGQHSDTQYF. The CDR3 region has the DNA TGTGCCAGCTCACGGGGACAGCACTCAGATACGCAGTATTTT.